The 23 T cell receptor beta chains below all came from one sample that was sequenced in a study of blood T cell repertoires in COVID-19. Repertoires were generated with immunoSEQ multiplex PCR, while TCRdb's copy carries only in-frame clones and drops some. The data contain 30,000 to 45,000 clones, about 88% of them singletons. Material for sequencing was peripheral blood. These receptors were collected from a man aged 65 to 79 with active COVID-19.

The chain links TRBV6-5 to TRBJ1-1; no clear D. The CDR3 totals 14 residues. CDR1 MNHEY and CDR2 SVGAGI come from the germline V gene. V lost 0 bases and J 1 base, leaving 6 bases between the germline ends. The CDR3 DNA sequence: TGTGCCAGCAGTTACTCGCCAGGGAACACTGAAGCTTTCTTT. Translated, it gives CASSYSPGNTEAFF.

This sequence joins TRBV9 and TRBJ2-1; 12 bases map to TRBD2. The CDR3 is made up of 18 amino acids. V lost 0 bases, J lost 1 base, and 5 bases stayed unmatched. Per germline, CDR1 SGDLS and CDR2 YYNGEE. The CDR3 DNA reads as TGTGCCAGCAGCGTAGTTCCTAGCGGGGGGGGATCCTACAATGAGCAGTTCTTC. Translating gives CASSVVPSGGGSYNEQFF.

In DNA form, the CDR3 reads TGTGCCAGCAGCTTAAATCCCACAGGGGGGACTGAAGCTTTCTTT. Translated: CASSLNPTGGTEAFF. This chain links TRBV7-3 with TRBJ1-1; 8 nucleotides line up with TRBD1. The CDR3 covers 15 residues. The V gene end was trimmed by 1 base and the J gene end by 5 bases; junction bases not matched to a gene: 6. Germline V gene data show CDR1 as SGHTA and CDR2 as FQGTGA. Drawing the rest from reference TRBV7-3 and TRBJ1-1, the complete variable domain is GAGVSQTPSNKVTEKGKYVELRCDPISGHTALYWYRQSLGQGPEFLIYFQGTGAADDSGLPNDRFFAVRPEGSVSTLKIQRTERGDSAVYLCASSLNPTGGTEAFFGQGTRLTVV.

This clone was seen only once. The chain links TRBV19 to TRBJ2-4; tentatively, D is TRBD1 (7 bases). The CDR3 runs to 17 residues. The germline V gene has CDR1 LNHDA and CDR2 SQIVND (reference sequence). Deletions cut 5 bases from V and 0 bases from J, with 17 bases between. CDR3 protein: CASSVQGGFIAKNIQYF. In DNA form, the CDR3 reads TGTGCCAGTAGTGTCCAGGGGGGTTTCATAGCCAAAAACATTCAGTACTTC.

This chain links TRBV14 with TRBJ1-2; 10 bases agree with TRBD1. J lost 0 bases, V lost 4 bases, and 5 bases had no gene match. CDR1 is SGHDN, CDR2 FVKESK, per germline. The CDR3 length is 16 residues. Here the CDR3 DNA reads TGTGCCAGCAGCCGGGGACAGGGGCGTTCTAACTATGGCTACACCTTC. The encoded protein is CASSRGQGRSNYGYTF.

V is TRBV7-2 and J is TRBJ2-5, with D perhaps TRBD1 (5 bases). V was pared by 0 bases and J by 2 bases, with 7 bases between. The CDR3 totals 14 residues. CDR1 and CDR2 from the germline V gene are SGHTA and FQGNSA. CDR3 sequence reads: CASSLAGQQETQYF. The CDR3 region has the DNA TGTGCCAGCAGCTTAGCGGGGCAGCAAGAGACCCAGTACTTC.

The chain recombines TRBV2 with TRBJ2-7, with 8 bases lining up with TRBD1. V lost 3 bases to trimming and J lost 2 bases; unmatched junction nucleotides: 3. This CDR3 has 14 residues. The germline gives CDR1 SNHLY, CDR2 FYNNEI. The CDR3 coding sequence is TGTGCCAGCAGTGATAGGGGACAGGCCTACGAGCAGTACTTC. Translating gives CASSDRGQAYEQYF.

This chain joins TRBV6-2 or TRBV6-3 and TRBJ2-5; 12 bases line up with TRBD2. The ends lost 3 bases at V and 1 base at J; junction bases unmatched: 3. The CDR3 totals 16 residues. From germline, CDR1 is MNHEY and CDR2 SVGEGT. In DNA form, the CDR3 reads TGTGCCAGCAGTTATAGGACTAGCGGGATCCAAGAGACCCAGTACTTC. Translated, it gives CASSYRTSGIQETQYF.

The chain employs TRBV7-3 and TRBJ2-5; possible D gene TRBD2, 5 bases. CDR3 length: 14 amino acids. Germline V lookup: CDR1 SGHTA, CDR2 FQGTGA. V lost 5 bases to trimming and J lost 5 bases, with 15 bases between them. This CDR3 reads CASSPFGMRETQYF. DNA for the CDR3: TGTGCCAGCAGCCCCTTCGGGATGAGGGAGACCCAGTACTTC.

The chain uses TRBV19 and TRBJ2-1; the match to TRBD1 covers 7 bases. Trimming removed 7 bases from V and 1 base from J; junction bases left unmatched: 7. Looked up from germline, CDR1 is LNHDA and CDR2 is SQIVND (reference sequence). The CDR3 consists of 15 residues. CDR3 DNA sequence: TGTGCCAGTACCGACAGGGTCTTATCCTACAATGAGCAGTTCTTC. It yields the protein CASTDRVLSYNEQFF.

The V gene is TRBV18, the J gene TRBJ1-6, with D maybe TRBD1 (5 bases). Germline V gene data show CDR1 as KGHSH and CDR2 as LQKENI. The CDR3 runs 15 residues. Trimming shortened V by 1 base and J by 5 bases, and 9 bases separated the two germline ends. CDR3 protein: CASSPRAGNNSPLHF. In DNA, the CDR3 is TGTGCCAGCTCACCACGGGCAGGGAATAATTCACCCCTCCACTTT.

The rearrangement joins TRBV20-1 to TRBJ2-7; no reliable D call. Looked up from germline, CDR1 is DFQATT and CDR2 is SNEGSKA (reference sequence). The CDR3 contains 11 residues. V was cut by 3 bases and J by 5 bases, with 8 bases left in between. The CDR3 is CSASVLNEQYF. DNA for the CDR3: TGCAGTGCTAGTGTGTTAAACGAGCAGTACTTC.

For this clone: The junction differs from germline at one of its ends, possibly a read error. The chain couples TRBV7-8 to TRBJ1-5; 8 bases align to TRBD1. The CDR3 extends over 13 amino acids. Looked up from germline, CDR1 is SGHVS and CDR2 is FQNEAQ. In DNA, the CDR3 is TGTGCCAGCAGTTTAGACAGGGGAAGGGCCCAGCATTTT. Protein: CASSLDRGRAQHF.

By frequency in the sample, this clone is medium-sized. V gene TRBV4-2 combines with J gene TRBJ2-7, with D possibly being TRBD2 (5 bases). CDR3 length equals 15 residues. The V end was cut by 0 bases, the J end by 6 bases, with 15 bases between. CDR1 and CDR2 from the germline V gene are LGHNA and YNFKEQ. CDR3 in amino acids: CASSQDGLARTEQYF. CDR3 sequence (DNA): TGTGCCAGCAGCCAAGATGGGCTAGCTAGGACCGAGCAGTACTTC.

This chain links TRBV6-6 with TRBJ2-7; 10 positions match TRBD2. CDR1 is MNHNY and CDR2 is SVGAGI in the germline V gene (reference sequence). CDR3 length: 13 amino acids. J was trimmed by 6 bases and V by 9 bases; bases with no gene match: 8. Here the CDR3 DNA reads TGTGCCAGTTTAGCGGGAGGTAGCGGCGAGCAGTACTTC. Amino acids: CASLAGGSGEQYF.

The chain recombines TRBV4-1 with TRBJ2-7; TRBD2 matches at 9 bases. The V gene end was trimmed by 0 bases and the J gene end by 6 bases; junction bases not matched to a gene: 15. The CDR3 totals 18 residues. The V gene's germline CDR1 is MGHRA and CDR2 YSYEKL. CDR3 sequence: CASSQETILVAGVGEQYF. Here the CDR3 DNA reads TGCGCCAGCAGCCAAGAAACCATCCTGGTAGCGGGAGTGGGCGAGCAGTACTTC.

The chain recombines TRBV27 with TRBJ2-1, with TRBD2 identical over 10 bases. The germline V gene has CDR1 MNHEY and CDR2 SMNVEV (reference sequence). V lost 6 bases, J lost 2 bases, and 1 base stayed unmatched. CDR3 length equals 14 residues. CDR3 residues: CASRGLAAYNEQFF. In DNA form, the CDR3 reads TGTGCCAGCAGAGGACTAGCGGCCTACAATGAGCAGTTCTTC.

V is TRBV9 and J is TRBJ2-7; maybe TRBD2 (6 bases). CDR3 length: 18 residues. V lost 2 bases and J lost 6, with 27 bases in between. Germline lookup yields CDR1 SGDLS and CDR2 YYNGEE. The CDR3 bases are TGTGCCAGCAGCGTGGGGGAGACTAGTATGACTATCCACTCCGAGCAGTACTTC. It specifies CASSVGETSMTIHSEQYF.

V is TRBV9 and J is TRBJ2-4; D is perhaps TRBD1 (6 bases). Trimming cost V 7 bases and J 5 bases, with 16 bases left between them. This CDR3 region has 14 residues. The germline V gene has CDR1 SGDLS and CDR2 YYNGEE. The CDR3, as DNA: TGTGCCAGCGGAGGACAGCCTGCTCAAAACATTCAGTACTTC. It specifies CASGGQPAQNIQYF. The variable domain in full, completed from reference TRBV9 and TRBJ2-4, reads DSGVTQTPKHLITATGQRVTLRCSPRSGDLSVYWYQQSLDQGLQFLIQYYNGEERAKGNILERFSAQQFPDLHSELNLSSLELGDSALYFCASGGQPAQNIQYFGAGTRLSVL.

The rearrangement links TRBV14 to TRBJ2-3; D unclear. The length of the CDR3 is 14 residues. Germline V gene sequence: CDR1 SGHDN, CDR2 FVKESK. Trimming pared 4 bases from V and 9 bases from J, leaving 17 bases between. The CDR3 spells CASSRVLGPSTQYF. The CDR3 DNA reads as TGTGCCAGCAGCCGAGTATTGGGCCCGTCAACGCAGTATTTT.

The rearrangement links TRBV28 to TRBJ2-5, with 7 bases fitting TRBD1. The V segment lost 5 bases and the J segment 5 bases; nucleotides outside the gene matches: 14. Germline-derived CDR1 and CDR2 are MDHEN and SYDVKM. The CDR3 runs to 16 residues. The CDR3 sequence: CASSKPPQRGRETQYF. Written as DNA, the CDR3 is TGTGCCAGCAGTAAGCCCCCCCAAAGGGGGCGGGAGACCCAGTACTTC.

This clone was detected only a few times. The V gene is TRBV7-6, the J gene TRBJ2-1; 7 bases are shared with TRBD2. Germline CDR1 SGHVS, CDR2 FNYEAQ. The CDR3 is made up of 16 amino acids. V lost 3 bases, J lost 0 bases, and 5 bases stayed unmatched. The CDR3 here is CASSFSSGRSYNEQFF. The CDR3 nucleotides are TGTGCCAGCAGCTTCTCTAGCGGTCGCTCCTACAATGAGCAGTTCTTC.

The chain combines TRBV6-5 with TRBJ2-2, with D perhaps matching TRBD1 (6 bases). The CDR3 is 14 amino acids. Trimming pared 2 bases from V and 8 bases from J, leaving 12 bases between. Looked up from germline, CDR1 is MNHEY and CDR2 is SVGAGI. The CDR3 spells CASSYRDTTGELFF. CDR3 in DNA: TGTGCCAGCAGTTACCGGGACACAACTGGGGAGCTGTTTTTT.